This TCR beta chain emerged from a study of T cell responses to AZD1222 COVID-19 vaccine. Overall study results and limits: Donors were mostly white British, more females; clonal diversity possibly underestimated. Among vaccine-associated CD4 TCRs, coverage spanned spike, with dominance at 160-218 and 743-854. Reports indicate that nearly half of spike-specific TCRs are directed at unmutated variant regions.

As to this clone: Its target is not known.

The CDR3 loop spans 13 amino acids. After removal of 6 bases from V and 7 bases from J, the junction contained 4 bases not matched to a gene. The germline V gene encodes CDR1 MDHEN and CDR2 SYDVKM. Assay: immunoSEQ multiplex PCR; the TCRdb copy retains only in-frame clones and omits some. In the table there are about 81,000 clones, approximately 90% of which are singletons. V usage is TRBV28 and J usage is TRBJ1-5, with TRBD1 matching over 9 bases. This specimen consisted of peripheral blood, obtained 28 days after the second AZD1222 dose. The receptor was isolated from an adult who received the AZD1222 COVID-19 vaccine. As DNA, the CDR3 is TGTGCCAGCAGGGGGACAGGGACCCAGCCCCAGCATTTT. Its translation: CASRGTGTQPQHF.